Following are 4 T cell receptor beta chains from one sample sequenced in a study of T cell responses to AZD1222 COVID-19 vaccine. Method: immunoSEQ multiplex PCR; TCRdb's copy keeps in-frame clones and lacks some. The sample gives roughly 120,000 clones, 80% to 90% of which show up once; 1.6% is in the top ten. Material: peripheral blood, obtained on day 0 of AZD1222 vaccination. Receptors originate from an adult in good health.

The CDR3 coding sequence is TGTGCCAGCAGCTTAGCGACGGGGATCACAGATACGCAGTATTTT. This encodes CASSLATGITDTQYF. The rearrangement uses TRBV7-9 and TRBJ2-3, with a weak D call TRBD2 (5 bases). The CDR3 totals 15 residues. From germline, CDR1 is SEHNR and CDR2 FQNEAQ (reference sequence). Trimming took off 0 bases at V and 2 bases at J, with 9 bases between the two ends.

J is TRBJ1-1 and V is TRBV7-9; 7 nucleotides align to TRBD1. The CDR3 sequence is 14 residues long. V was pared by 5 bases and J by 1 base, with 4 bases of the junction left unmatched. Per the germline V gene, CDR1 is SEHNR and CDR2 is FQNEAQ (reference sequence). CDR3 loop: CASSQDRENTEAFF. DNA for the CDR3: TGTGCCAGCAGCCAAGACAGGGAGAACACTGAAGCTTTCTTT.

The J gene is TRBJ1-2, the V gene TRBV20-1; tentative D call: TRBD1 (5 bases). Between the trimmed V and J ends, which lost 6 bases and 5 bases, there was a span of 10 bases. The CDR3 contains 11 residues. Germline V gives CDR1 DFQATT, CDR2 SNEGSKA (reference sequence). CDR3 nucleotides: TGCAGTGCAAAGACAGATTATGGCTACACCTTC. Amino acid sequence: CSAKTDYGYTF.

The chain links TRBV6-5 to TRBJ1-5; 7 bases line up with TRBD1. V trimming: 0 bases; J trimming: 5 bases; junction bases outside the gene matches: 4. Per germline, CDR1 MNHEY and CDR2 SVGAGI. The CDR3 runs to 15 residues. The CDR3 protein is CASSYSTGTDQPQHF. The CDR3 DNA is TGTGCCAGCAGTTACTCGACAGGGACCGATCAGCCCCAGCATTTT.